These T cell receptor beta chains were read from a single sample in a study of CD8+CD57+ T cells in acquired aplastic anemia. TCRdb ran MiXCR on the reads and lists one entry per CDR3 protein. The sample has 170,000 or so distinct CDR3 sequences, around 63% seen once; the top ten hold approximately 46%. Sequences were obtained from sorted CD4+, CD8+, or CD8+CD57+ T cells (not recorded which) from PBMCs. These receptors came from a human donor with aplastic anemia. Both conserved end residues are part of each CDR3. Fields, in order: clone size, J gene, V gene, CDR3 protein. Size values are once, few and many counts, or a class for expanded clones, and some rows have none.

>-|TRBJ2-3|TRBV7-2
CASSSRDRSTDTQYF
>-|TRBJ2-7|TRBV19
CASGDSAYEQYF
>-|TRBJ1-3|TRBV7-9
CASSPRGGMNTIYF
>-|TRBJ1-2|TRBV7-9
CASSRSGYPYRGYTF
>-|TRBJ2-1|TRBV5-1
CASSRWGGDNSYNEQFF
>-|TRBJ2-5|TRBV24-1
CATSEYQGQETQYF
>-|-|TRBV6-5
CASSYSWGGSYNEQFF
>-|TRBJ1-1|TRBV7-7
CASSNSENTEAFF
>-|TRBJ2-5|TRBV10-3
CAISESTGEETQYF
>once|TRBJ1-2|TRBV5-8
CASSLYRANTF
>-|TRBJ1-2|TRBV27
CASSLGLQGAGGYTF
>-|TRBJ2-3|TRBV19
CASSIAGSTDTQYF
>-|TRBJ2-3|TRBV7-9
CASSFRSGPTDTQYF
>once|TRBJ1-6|TRBV7-9
CASSLDRTDSPLHF
>-|TRBJ2-7|TRBV24-1
CATRTGRLYYEQYF
>many|TRBJ2-3|TRBV5-4
CASSSLAGFTDTQYF
>few|TRBJ2-1|TRBV5-6
CASRWGINFDRGRKGEQFF
>few|TRBJ1-6|TRBV19
CASSIAAGAVGSPLHF
>-|TRBJ1-1|TRBV9
CACSVGDRVEAFF
>few|TRBJ2-7|TRBV7-2
CASSLAWGTEQYF
>few|TRBJ2-7|TRBV5-1
CASRLGYRPVEQYF
>-|TRBJ1-1|TRBV7-9
CASTPGRDTEAFF
>few|TRBJ2-7|TRBV10-2
CASSGVGSPPREQYF
>many|TRBJ2-7|TRBV4-1
CASSPTSGYSYEQYF
>once|TRBJ2-7|TRBV29-1
CSVDVQANSYEQYF
>many|TRBJ1-1|TRBV9
CASSVVQGTEAFF
>-|TRBJ1-2|TRBV6-6
CAISDTQGIYTF